The 4 T cell receptor beta chains below were found in one sample sequenced in a study of CD8 T cells in Susac syndrome. RNA in amounts of about 0.5 to 1 ug was reverse transcribed with random hexamers. From the immunoSEQ multiplex PCR reads, TCRdb called clonotypes with MiXCR, one entry per CDR3 protein. Among about 150,000 distinct CDR3 sequences listed, approximately 93% were seen once. Sequencing was carried out using CD8+ T cells from PBMCs. The receptors stem from a human donor with multiple sclerosis.

The chain couples TRBV20-1 to TRBJ1-4; D perhaps matches TRBD1 (6 bases). In germline, CDR1 is DFQATT, CDR2 SNEGSKA (reference sequence). This CDR3 is built from 16 residues. V lost 1 base and J 7 bases, leaving 19 bases between the germline ends. CDR3 DNA: TGCAGTGCTAGAGTTCGAAAAGAGGACAGCCTTGAAAAACTGTTTTTT. Its protein is CSARVRKEDSLEKLFF.

This sequence joins TRBV3-1 and TRBJ1-1, with a weak D call TRBD1 (6 bases). The CDR3 has 15 residues. Germline V gene sequence: CDR1 LGHDT, CDR2 YNNKEL (reference sequence). V was clipped by 1 base and J by 1 base, with 10 bases between them. CDR3 loop: CASSQADRQNTEAFF. In DNA form, the CDR3 reads TGTGCCAGCAGCCAAGCCGACAGGCAGAACACTGAAGCTTTCTTT.

This chain joins TRBV30 and TRBJ1-2; unclear D gene. Germline V gene sequence: CDR1 GTSNPN, CDR2 SVGIG (reference sequence). This CDR3 is 13 amino acids long. Trimming pared 5 bases from V and 4 bases from J, leaving 14 bases between. This CDR3 is CAWEIGWAYGYTF. CDR3 DNA: TGTGCCTGGGAGATAGGGTGGGCCTATGGCTACACCTTC.

The chain joins TRBV6-5 to TRBJ1-2; TRBD1 aligns across 8 bases. This CDR3 is built from 13 residues. Looked up from germline, CDR1 is MNHEY and CDR2 is SVGAGI. Trimming removed 5 bases from V and 8 bases from J; junction bases left unmatched: 7. The CDR3 DNA is TGTGCCAGCAGTGCGGGACAGGCAATCGGCTACACCTTC. The encoded protein is CASSAGQAIGYTF.